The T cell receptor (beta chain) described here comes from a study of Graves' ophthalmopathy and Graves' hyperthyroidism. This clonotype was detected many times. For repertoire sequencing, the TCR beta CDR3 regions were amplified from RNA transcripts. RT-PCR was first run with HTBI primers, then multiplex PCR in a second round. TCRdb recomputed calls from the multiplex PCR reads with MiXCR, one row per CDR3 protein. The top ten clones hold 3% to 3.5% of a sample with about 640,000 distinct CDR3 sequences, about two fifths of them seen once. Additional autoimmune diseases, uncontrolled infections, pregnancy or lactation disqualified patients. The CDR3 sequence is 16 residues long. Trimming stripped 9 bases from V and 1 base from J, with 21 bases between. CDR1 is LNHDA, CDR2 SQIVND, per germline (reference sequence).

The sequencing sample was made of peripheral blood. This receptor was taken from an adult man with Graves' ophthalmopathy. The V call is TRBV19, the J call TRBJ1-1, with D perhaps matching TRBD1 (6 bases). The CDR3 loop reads CASTHESGAGNTEAFF. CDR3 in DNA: TGTGCCAGCACCCATGAGTCGGGGGCAGGGAACACTGAAGCTTTCTTT. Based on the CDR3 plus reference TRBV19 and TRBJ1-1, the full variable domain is DGGITQSPKYLFRKEGQNVTLSCEQNLNHDAMYWYRQDPGQGLRLIYYSQIVNDFQKGDIAEGYSVSREKKESFPLTVTSAQKNPTAFYLCASTHESGAGNTEAFFGQGTRLTVV.